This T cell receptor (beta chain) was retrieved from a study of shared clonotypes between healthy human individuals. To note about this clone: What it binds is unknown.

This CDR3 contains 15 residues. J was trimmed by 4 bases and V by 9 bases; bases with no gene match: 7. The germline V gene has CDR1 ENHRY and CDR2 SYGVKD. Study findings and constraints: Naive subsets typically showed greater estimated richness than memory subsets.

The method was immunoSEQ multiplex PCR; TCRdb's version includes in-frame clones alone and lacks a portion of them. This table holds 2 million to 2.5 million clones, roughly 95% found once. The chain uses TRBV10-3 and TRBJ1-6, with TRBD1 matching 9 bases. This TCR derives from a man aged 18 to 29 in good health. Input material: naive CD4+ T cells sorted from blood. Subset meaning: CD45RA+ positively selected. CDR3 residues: CAIAPGQGYNSPLHF. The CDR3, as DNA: TGTGCCATTGCTCCGGGACAGGGTTATAATTCACCCCTCCACTTT.